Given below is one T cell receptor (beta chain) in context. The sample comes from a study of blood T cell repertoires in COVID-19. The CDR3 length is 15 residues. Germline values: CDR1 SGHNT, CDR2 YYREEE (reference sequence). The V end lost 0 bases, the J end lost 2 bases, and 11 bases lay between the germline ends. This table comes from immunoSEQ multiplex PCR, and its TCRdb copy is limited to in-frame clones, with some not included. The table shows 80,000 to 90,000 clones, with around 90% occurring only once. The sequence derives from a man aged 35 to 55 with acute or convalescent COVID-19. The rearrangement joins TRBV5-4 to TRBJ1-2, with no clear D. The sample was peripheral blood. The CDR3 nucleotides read TGTGCCAGCAGCTTGGCGAGGGAGGCGAACTATGGCTACACCTTC. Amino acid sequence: CASSLAREANYGYTF.